This TCR beta chain was obtained from a study of early stage breast cancer tumors. As for the study in general: ER+/PR+/HER2- status applied to about 75% of the 16 invasive breast tumors. Study results and limitations: Blood repertoires resembled normal breast more than tumor.

Turning to this clone: Its antigen is still unknown.

Blood replicates held 0.5 ug DNA, tumor or normal breast about 1.5 ug, two each. The table came from immunoSEQ multiplex PCR; TCRdb's copy has only in-frame clones and leaves some out. The sample lists 25,000 to 30,000 clones; approximately 76% were seen once. Germline V lookup: CDR1 SGHTA, CDR2 FQGNSA. With 3 bases clipped from V and 8 bases from J, the junction kept 12 bases outside the gene matches. This CDR3 has 16 residues. Input material: blood. The V call is TRBV7-2, the J call TRBJ2-7; 11 nucleotides agree with TRBD2. The TCR comes from a person in their fifties with breast cancer. Written as DNA, the CDR3 is TGTGCCAGCAGCTTCCGGACTAGCGGGTCCCCTGGGAAGCAGTACTTC. It encodes CASSFRTSGSPGKQYF.